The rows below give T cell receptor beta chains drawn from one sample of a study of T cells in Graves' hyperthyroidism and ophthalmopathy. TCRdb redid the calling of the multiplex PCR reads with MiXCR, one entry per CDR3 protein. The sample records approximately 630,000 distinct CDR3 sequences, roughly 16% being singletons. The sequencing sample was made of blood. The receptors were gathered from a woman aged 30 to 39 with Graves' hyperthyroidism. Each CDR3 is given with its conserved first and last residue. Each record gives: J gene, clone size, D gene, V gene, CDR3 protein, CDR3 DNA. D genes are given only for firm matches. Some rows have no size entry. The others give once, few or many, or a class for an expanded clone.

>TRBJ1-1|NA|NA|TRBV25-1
CASSPRAVGTEAFF
TGTGCCAGCAGTCCAAGGGCGGTTGGCACTGAAGCTTTCTTT
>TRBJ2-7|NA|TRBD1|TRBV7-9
CASGELQGDSYEQYF
TGTGCCAGCGGTGAACTTCAGGGGGACTCCTACGAGCAGTACTTC
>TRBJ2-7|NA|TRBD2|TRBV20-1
CSATKNSGSAEQYF
TGCAGTGCTACCAAAAATAGCGGGAGTGCCGAGCAGTACTTC
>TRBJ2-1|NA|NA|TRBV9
CASSARGTGDEQFF
TGTGCCAGCAGCGCAAGAGGTACAGGCGATGAGCAGTTCTTC
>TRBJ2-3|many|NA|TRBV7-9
CASSFPTDTQYF
TGTGCCAGCAGCTTCCCCACAGATACGCAGTATTTT
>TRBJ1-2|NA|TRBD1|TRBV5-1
CASSMGQLIVGGYTF
TGCGCCAGCAGCATGGGACAGCTTATTGTTGGTGGCTACACCTTC
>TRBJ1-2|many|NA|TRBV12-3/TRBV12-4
CASSPGTKIYGYTF
TGTGCCAGCAGCCCCGGAACAAAGATCTATGGCTACACCTTC
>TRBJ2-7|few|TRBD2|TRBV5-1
CASRTTSGRLYEQYF
TGCGCCAGCAGAACAACTAGCGGGAGGCTCTACGAGCAGTACTTC
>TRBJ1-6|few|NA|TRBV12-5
CASAPGSNSPLHF
TGTGCTAGTGCTCCGGGGTCTAATTCACCCCTCCACTTT
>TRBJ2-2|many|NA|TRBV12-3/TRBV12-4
CASTQGRTLDTGELFF
TGTGCCAGCACCCAGGGGAGGACCTTGGACACCGGGGAGCTGTTTTTT
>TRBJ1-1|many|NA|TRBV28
CASSIDRWAFF
TGTGCCAGCAGTATAGACAGATGGGCTTTCTTT
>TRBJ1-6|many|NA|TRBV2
CASSETSDSPLHF
TGTGCCAGCAGTGAAACGAGTGATTCACCCCTCCACTTT
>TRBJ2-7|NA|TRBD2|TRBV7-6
CASSLTSGPSSYEQYF
TGTGCCAGCAGCCTCACTAGCGGGCCGAGCTCCTACGAGCAGTACTTC
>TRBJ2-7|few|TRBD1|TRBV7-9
CASSNGTVSYEQYF
TGTGCCAGCAGCAATGGGACAGTCTCCTACGAGCAGTACTTC
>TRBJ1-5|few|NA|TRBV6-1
CASSEFDFSNQPQHF
TGTGCCAGCAGTGAATTTGATTTCAGCAATCAGCCCCAGCATTTT
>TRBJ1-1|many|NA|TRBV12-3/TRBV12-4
CASSRGGPNTEAFF
TGTGCCAGCAGTCGGGGGGGGCCGAACACTGAAGCTTTCTTT
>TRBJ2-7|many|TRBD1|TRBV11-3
CASSMGQGVAYEQYF
TGTGCCAGCAGCATGGGACAGGGGGTGGCCTACGAGCAGTACTTC
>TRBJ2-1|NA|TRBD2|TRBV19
CASNSGRTYNEQFF
TGTGCCAGTAACAGCGGGAGGACCTACAATGAGCAGTTCTTC
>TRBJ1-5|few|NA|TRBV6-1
CASSGWDPAGQPQHF
TGTGCCAGCAGTGGCTGGGACCCCGCTGGACAGCCCCAGCATTTT
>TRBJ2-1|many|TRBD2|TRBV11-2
CASSSGLVYNEQFF
TGTGCCAGCAGCTCGGGACTAGTCTACAATGAGCAGTTCTTC
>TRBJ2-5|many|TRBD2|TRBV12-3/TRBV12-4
CASYISGMETQYF
TGTGCCAGCTACATCAGCGGGATGGAGACCCAGTACTTC
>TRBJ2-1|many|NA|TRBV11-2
CASSLDTGRGNEQFF
TGTGCCAGCAGCTTAGATACAGGAAGGGGCAATGAGCAGTTCTTC
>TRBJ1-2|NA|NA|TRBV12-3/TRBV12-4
CASKTGWSGIGGYTF
TGTGCCAGCAAAACGGGATGGTCGGGGATCGGTGGCTACACCTTC
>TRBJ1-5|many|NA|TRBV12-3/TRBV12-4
CASSPPRAGNRNQPQHF
TGTGCCAGCAGTCCCCCACGGGCAGGGAATCGCAATCAGCCCCAGCATTTT
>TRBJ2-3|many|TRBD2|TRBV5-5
CASRVSGSGTDTQYF
TGTGCCAGCAGGGTTAGCGGGAGTGGTACAGATACGCAGTATTTT
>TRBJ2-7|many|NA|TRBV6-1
CASSTSVHEQYF
TGTGCCAGCAGTACCTCCGTACACGAGCAGTACTTC
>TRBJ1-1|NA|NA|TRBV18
CASSPSQGGRGTEAFF
TGTGCCAGCTCACCTAGCCAGGGAGGGAGGGGCACTGAAGCTTTCTTT
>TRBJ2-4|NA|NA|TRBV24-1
CATRDSGNIQYF
TGTGCCACCAGGGACAGTGGGAATATTCAGTACTTC
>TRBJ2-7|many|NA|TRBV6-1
CASSRPSRSGAYEQYF
TGTGCCAGCAGTCGCCCTAGCAGGAGTGGGGCCTACGAGCAGTACTTC
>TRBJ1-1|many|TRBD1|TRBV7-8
CASSQTGYGTEAFF
TGTGCCAGCAGCCAGACAGGGTATGGGACTGAAGCTTTCTTT
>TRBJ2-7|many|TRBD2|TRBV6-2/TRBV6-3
CATSLERLAGGEQYF
TGTGCCACCTCGCTCGAGAGGCTAGCGGGAGGCGAGCAGTACTTC
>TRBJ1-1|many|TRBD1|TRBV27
CASSGRGTGVYTEAFF
TGTGCCAGCAGTGGTAGGGGGACAGGAGTTTACACTGAAGCTTTCTTT
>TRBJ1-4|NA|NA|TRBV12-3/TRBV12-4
CAGSLTPHEKLFF
TGTGCCGGCAGTTTAACCCCGCATGAAAAACTGTTTTTT
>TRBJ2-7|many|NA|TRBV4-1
CASSQLFELSRVGEQYF
TGCGCCAGCAGCCAACTATTCGAACTATCCCGCGTCGGCGAGCAGTACTTC
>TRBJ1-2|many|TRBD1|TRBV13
CASSPQGTGGVMAGYTF
TGTGCCAGCAGCCCCCAAGGGACAGGGGGTGTCATGGCGGGCTACACCTTC
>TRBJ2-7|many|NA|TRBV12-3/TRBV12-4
CASSLTVYYEQYF
TGTGCCAGCAGTTTGACCGTCTACTACGAGCAGTACTTC
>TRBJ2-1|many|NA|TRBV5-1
CASSLAVRSYNEQFF
TGCGCCAGCAGCTTGGCCGTGCGGAGCTACAATGAGCAGTTCTTC
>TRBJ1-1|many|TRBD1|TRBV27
CATPLYRGRTEAFF
TGTGCCACCCCACTCTACAGGGGCCGGACTGAAGCTTTCTTT
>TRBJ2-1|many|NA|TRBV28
CASSPLRDEQFF
TGTGCCAGCAGTCCACTTCGGGATGAGCAGTTCTTC
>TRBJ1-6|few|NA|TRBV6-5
CASSYQGNFSPLHF
TGTGCCAGCAGTTACCAGGGGAATTTTTCACCCCTCCACTTT
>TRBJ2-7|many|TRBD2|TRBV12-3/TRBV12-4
CASSTRGLAGGEQYF
TGTGCCAGCAGTACCCGCGGACTAGCGGGAGGCGAGCAGTACTTC
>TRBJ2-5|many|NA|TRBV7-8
CASSLARGSYQETQYF
TGTGCCAGCAGCTTAGCCCGGGGGTCCTACCAAGAGACCCAGTACTTC
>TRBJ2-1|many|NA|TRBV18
CASSPGGASAYNEQFF
TGTGCCAGCTCACCCGGGGGCGCCTCGGCCTACAATGAGCAGTTCTTC
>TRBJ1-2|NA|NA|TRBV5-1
CASSPPDPFGYGYTF
TGCGCCAGCAGCCCCCCGGACCCTTTTGGGTATGGCTACACCTTC
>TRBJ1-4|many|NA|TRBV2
CASSSGKLFF
TGTGCCAGCAGCTCGGGGAAACTGTTTTTT
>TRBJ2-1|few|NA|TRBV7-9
CASSLVTNSYNEQFF
TGTGCCAGCAGCTTAGTAACAAACTCCTACAATGAGCAGTTCTTC
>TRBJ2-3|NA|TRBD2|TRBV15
CATSRDMGEGRVRESLGTDTQYF
TGTGCCACCAGCAGAGATATGGGGGAGGGCCGGGTACGGGAGTCATTGGGTACAGATACGCAGTATTTT
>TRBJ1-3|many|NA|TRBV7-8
CASTPSSGNTIYF
TGTGCCAGCACCCCGAGCTCTGGAAACACCATATATTTT
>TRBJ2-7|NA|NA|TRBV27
CASSLLGGNYEQYF
TGTGCCAGCAGTTTATTGGGCGGGAACTACGAGCAGTACTTC
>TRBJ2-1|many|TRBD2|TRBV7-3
CASSYGTSNTEQFF
TGTGCCAGCAGCTACGGGACTAGTAATACTGAGCAGTTCTTC
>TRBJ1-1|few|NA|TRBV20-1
CSAPRSRGGTEAFF
TGCAGTGCTCCCCGGTCGAGGGGAGGCACTGAAGCTTTCTTT
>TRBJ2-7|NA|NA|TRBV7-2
CASSFTLLGFTYEQYF
TGTGCCAGCAGCTTTACCCTTCTTGGGTTCACCTACGAGCAGTACTTC
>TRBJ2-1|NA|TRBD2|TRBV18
CASSPPGLAGPNNEQFF
TGTGCCAGCTCACCTCCGGGGTTAGCGGGACCCAACAATGAGCAGTTCTTC
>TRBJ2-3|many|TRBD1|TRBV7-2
CASSLRGQTTSTDTQYF
TGTGCCAGCAGCTTAAGGGGACAGACTACTAGCACAGATACGCAGTATTTT
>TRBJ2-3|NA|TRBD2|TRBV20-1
CSASELAGFTDTQYF
TGCAGTGCTAGTGAACTAGCGGGTTTCACAGATACGCAGTATTTT